These T cell receptor beta chains were read from a single sample in a study of T cells after yellow fever vaccination. TCRdb reprocessed the 5' RACE reads via MiXCR and lists one record per CDR3 protein. The sample has approximately 300,000 distinct CDR3 sequences, around 6.8% seen once. Sequenced material: PBMCs, taken roughly seven weeks after the first yellow fever vaccination. The receptors stem from a man younger than 35 who received the YFV17D yellow fever vaccine. The CDR3 runs from the conserved cysteine through the conserved F or W. The D gene is left open where the match is weak. Some rows have no size entry. The others give once, few or many, or a class for an expanded clone.

DNA,CDR3,V,J,D,size
TGCGCCAGCAGCCAGGGACAGGGGGCCATTCAGTACTTC,CASSQGQGAIQYF,TRBV4-3,TRBJ2-4,TRBD1,NA
TGTGCCAGCAGTGCCCTAACAGATACGCAGTATTTT,CASSALTDTQYF,TRBV25-1,TRBJ2-3,NA,many
TGTGCCAGCAGCTTATGGGGGCGCGGTACTGAAGCTTTCTTT,CASSLWGRGTEAFF,TRBV7-2,TRBJ1-1,NA,few
TGTGCCAGCAGCTGGGGTGGGGGGCCCCAGCATTTT,CASSWGGGPQHF,TRBV7-2,TRBJ1-5,NA,NA
TGTGCCAGCAGGATCCGGGACAGTAGACACACCGGGGAGCTGTTTTTT,CASRIRDSRHTGELFF,TRBV7-9,TRBJ2-2,TRBD1,NA
TGTGCCATCAGTGGGACTAGCGGGGGACTTTACAATGAGCAGTTCTTC,CAISGTSGGLYNEQFF,TRBV10-3,TRBJ2-1,TRBD2,NA
TGTGCCAGCAGCCCGACAGTAGGTGGGGAAAAACTGTTTTTT,CASSPTVGGEKLFF,TRBV3-1,TRBJ1-4,NA,NA
TGTGCCAGCAGCGGTTCTAGCGCCTATGAGCAGTTCTTC,CASSGSSAYEQFF,TRBV9,TRBJ2-1,NA,NA
TGCAGTGTTAGAAGTATCGGGGCGCCCTCCTACAATGAGCGTTTCTTC,CSVRSIGAPSYNERFF,TRBV20-1,TRBJ2-1,NA,NA
TGTGCCAGCAGTGACGGACTAGCCAAAAACATTCAGTACTTC,CASSDGLAKNIQYF,TRBV2,TRBJ2-4,NA,many
TGTGCCACCAGGGCCGGGACAGGGGGTAATGAGCAGTTCTTC,CATRAGTGGNEQFF,TRBV15,TRBJ2-1,TRBD1,NA